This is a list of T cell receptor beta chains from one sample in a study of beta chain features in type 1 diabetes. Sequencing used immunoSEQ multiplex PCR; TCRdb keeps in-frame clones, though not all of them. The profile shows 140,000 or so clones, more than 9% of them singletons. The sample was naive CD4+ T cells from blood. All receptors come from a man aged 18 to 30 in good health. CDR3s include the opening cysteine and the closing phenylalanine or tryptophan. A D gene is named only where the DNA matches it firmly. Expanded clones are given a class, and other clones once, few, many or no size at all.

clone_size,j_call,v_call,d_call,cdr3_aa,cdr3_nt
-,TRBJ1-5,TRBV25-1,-,CASSALAGQPQHF,TGTGCCAGCAGTGCCCTGGCTGGTCAGCCCCAGCATTTT
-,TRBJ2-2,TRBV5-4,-,CASRARVNTGELFF,TGTGCCAGCAGGGCCAGGGTGAACACCGGGGAGCTGTTTTTT
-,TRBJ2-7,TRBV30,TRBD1,CAWSRQGARYEQYF,TGTGCCTGGAGTAGACAGGGGGCGCGTTACGAGCAGTACTTC
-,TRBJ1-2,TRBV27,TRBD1,CASSSGGAEFYGYTF,TGTGCCAGCAGTTCAGGGGGCGCCGAGTTCTATGGCTACACCTTC
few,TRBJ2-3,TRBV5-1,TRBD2,CASSLVDSGGATQYF,TGCGCCAGCAGCTTGGTGGATAGCGGGGGAGCTACGCAGTATTTT
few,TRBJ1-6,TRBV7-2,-,CASSLSLRQSSYNSPLHF,TGTGCCAGCAGCTTATCGCTGAGGCAGAGCTCCTATAATTCACCCCTCCACTTT
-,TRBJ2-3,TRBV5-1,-,CASSSGSTDTQYF,TGCGCCAGCAGCTCGGGGTCCACAGATACGCAGTATTTT
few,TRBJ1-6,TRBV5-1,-,CASSRDRRSSYNSPLHF,TGCGCCAGCAGCCGTGACAGGAGGAGCTCCTATAATTCACCCCTCCACTTT
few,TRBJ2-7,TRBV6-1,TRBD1,CASSAQGAYEQYF,TGTGCCAGCAGTGCACAGGGGGCCTACGAGCAGTACTTC
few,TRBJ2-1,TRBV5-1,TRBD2,CASSPDGTTPEQFF,TGCGCCAGCAGCCCGGACGGGACTACCCCTGAGCAGTTCTTC
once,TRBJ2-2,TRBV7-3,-,CASSTPSPRTGGNPGSCFF,-
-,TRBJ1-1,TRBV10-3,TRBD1,CAISAPDRGIGTEAFF,TGTGCCATCAGTGCCCCGGACAGGGGAATAGGCACTGAAGCTTTCTTT
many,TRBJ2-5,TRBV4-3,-,CASSQDLSQRTQYF,TGCGCCAGCAGCCAAGATCTGAGCCAAAGGACCCAGTACTTC
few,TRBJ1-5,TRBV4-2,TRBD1,CASSLFGTGDQPQHF,TGTGCCAGCAGCTTATTCGGGACAGGGGATCAGCCCCAGCATTTT
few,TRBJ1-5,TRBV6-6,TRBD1,CASSTGQGGQPQHF,TGTGCCAGCAGTACCGGACAGGGGGGACAGCCCCAGCATTTT
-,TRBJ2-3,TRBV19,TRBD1,CASSPTGQGGSTDTQYF,TGTGCCAGTAGTCCCACGGGACAGGGAGGGAGCACAGATACGCAGTATTTT
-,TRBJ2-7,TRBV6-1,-,CASSEEGANYEQYF,TGTGCCAGCAGTGAGGAAGGGGCGAACTACGAGCAGTACTTC
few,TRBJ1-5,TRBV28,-,CASGSGNQPQHF,TGTGCCAGCGGGAGCGGCAATCAGCCCCAGCATTTT
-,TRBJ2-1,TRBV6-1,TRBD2,CASSGPSGYNEQFF,TGTGCCAGCAGTGGCCCTAGCGGATACAATGAGCAGTTCTTC
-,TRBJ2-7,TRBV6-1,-,CASSEAVVPTVPSYEQYF,TGTGCCAGCAGTGAAGCCGTAGTTCCGACAGTCCCCTCCTACGAGCAGTACTTC
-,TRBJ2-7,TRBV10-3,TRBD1,CAISPGQGYEQYF,TGTGCCATCAGTCCTGGACAGGGATACGAGCAGTACTTC
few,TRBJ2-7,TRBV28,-,CASSPNARWDEQYF,TGTGCCAGCAGTCCAAACGCCAGGTGGGACGAGCAGTACTTC
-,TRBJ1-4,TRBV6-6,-,CASTTAQGSNEKLFF,TGTGCCAGCACGACCGCACAGGGAAGTAATGAAAAACTGTTTTTT
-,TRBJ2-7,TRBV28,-,CASTVGITRYEQYF,TGTGCCAGCACCGTAGGCATCACCAGGTACGAGCAGTACTTC
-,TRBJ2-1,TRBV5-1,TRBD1,CASSFTNMGQGNEQFF,TGCGCCAGCAGCTTCACAAATATGGGACAGGGCAATGAGCAGTTCTTC
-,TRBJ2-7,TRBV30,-,CAWATGPSSYEQYF,TGTGCCTGGGCCACAGGGCCGAGCTCCTACGAGCAGTACTTC
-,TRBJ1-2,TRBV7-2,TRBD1,CASSLRTGEDYGYTF,TGTGCCAGCAGCTTAAGGACAGGGGAGGACTATGGCTACACCTTC
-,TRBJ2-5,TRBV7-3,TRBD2,CASSLGRGGMETQYF,TGTGCCAGCAGCTTAGGGCGGGGGGGCATGGAGACCCAGTACTTC
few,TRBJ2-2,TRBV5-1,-,CASSLQGSATGELFF,TGCGCCAGCAGCTTGCAGGGGTCGGCCACCGGGGAGCTGTTTTTT
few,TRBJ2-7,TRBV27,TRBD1,CASRDRVNEQYF,TGTGCCAGCCGGGACAGAGTCAACGAGCAGTACTTC